This T cell receptor (beta chain) derives from a study of CD4 T cells in relation to SARS-CoV-2 and coronaviruses (dated by TCRdb to 2020 to 2023). With regard to the full study: In the ViraFEST assay, PBMCs were cultured with antigen for less than 12 days, after which TCR beta CDR3s were sequenced to identify clonal expansions specific to the antigen. An HIV-1 Nef peptide pool or a culture without peptide was used as the negative reference condition. HLA restriction was mapped for shared crossreactive spike epitopes using patient-derived lymphoblastoid cell lines. The study assessed, at the TCR clonotype level, memory CD4+ T cell crossreactivity between SARS-CoV-2 and common cold coronavirus spike proteins. Samples from a few pre-COVID donors and the naive versus memory experiments were sequenced with the Adaptive Biotechnologies TCR-sequencing kit; other data were Illumina-based. For other donors in the study, expansion assays were sequenced with a different, Illumina-based TCR-beta assay. Beyond this particular receptor, the publication reports: Crossreactivity analysis was centred on spike protein, so crossreactivity against other viral proteins was not assessed. Pre-pandemic and post-infection samples were not both contributed by any donor, so tracing of the source of pre-existing responses was limited. Significantly weaker SARS-CoV-2-driven expansion was shown by crossreactive clones than by monoreactive clones, consistent with antigenic imprinting. Small numbers of patients and of tested TCRs limited the study. In about 61% of donors, memory CD4+ clonotypes turned up that crossrecognized SARS-CoV-2 and at least one common cold coronavirus spike.

About this clone itself: What this receptor recognizes is not known. Base quality data are lacking; no much larger clone is found one base away.

Receptors were amplified or captured by the immunoSEQ multiplex PCR assay. The authors processed their data as follows. During preprocessing, nonproductive sequences were removed, as were CDR3s that did not start with C, did not end with F or W, or were shorter than 7 amino acids. Antigen-specific clonotypes were called with the MANAFEST web app on the basis of expansion relative to the reference and to other culture wells. To be counted as positive, a clone had to show significant expansion compared with the reference culture, at an FDR below 0.05, in 2 of 3 replicate wells. Positive clones also required significant expansion versus all other tandem wells and an odds ratio above 5. Pairwise Levenshtein distance, computed with the stringdist R package after three terminal residues were trimmed from each end, was used as the measure of CDR3 homology. TCRdb obtained this table from immuneACCESS and retained in-frame rearrangements with V and J assigned. These tables miss some clones; where compared with another copy, unresolved V genes account for less than half of the shortfall, and the remainder is unexplained. The V and J calls and clone size come from that table; D and trimming were worked out from the DNA. The sample table records under 25,000 clones; around 80% of these occur just once. 19% of the sample lies in the top ten.

CD4+ T cells from unexposed donors were collected before the COVID-19 pandemic (2011-2018). After roughly 11 days of culture, CD4+ T cells were isolated with the EasySep CD4+ T cell isolation kit. As far as cell numbers permitted, CD4+ T cells from unexposed donors were tested for reactivity against SARS-CoV-2 S and N as well as four spike pools from common cold coronaviruses. PBMCs were cultured at a few million per well in IMDM supplemented with 5% human AB serum and approximately 9.8 IU/ml IL-2. Half of the culture medium was replaced with fresh IL-2-containing medium on days 3 and 7. In general, every peptide culture condition was set up in three replicate wells. Leukapheresis product for the unexposed donors was bought commercially. Ficoll-Paque PLUS gradient centrifugation was used to isolate PBMCs from leukapheresis product or whole blood. PBMCs were either cryopreserved at -140 degrees C or used fresh in the expansion assay. The QIAamp Micro DNA Kit was used to extract genomic DNA from the CD4+ T cells.

Sequencing was done on a sample of CD4+ T cells from PBMCs, cultured in vitro. This clonotype was obtained from a human donor in good health.

DNA sequence: TGTGCCAGCAGTTTCTCGACAGGGGGCGCCTACAATGAGCAGTTCTTC. Translation gives CASSFSTGGAYNEQFF. The chain joins TRBV6-5 to TRBJ2-1, with 10 bases aligning to TRBD1. Including the terminal cysteine and phenylalanine, the CDR3 comprises 16 residues. The sequence is cut down to CDR3 DNA, 48 bases in frame from base 1. Compared with germline, V lacks 4 bases and J lacks 2 bases; bases without a gene match: 5. CDR1 and CDR2 are drawn from the germline V gene: MNHEY, SVGAGI.